This entry lists 31 T cell receptor beta chains sequenced from one sample in a study of cytomegalovirus exposure and HLA in healthy donors. Researchers ran the PCR with 60 Vbeta and 13 Jbeta primers. Method: immunoSEQ multiplex PCR; TCRdb's copy keeps in-frame clones and lacks some. The repertoire holds 70,000 to 100,000 clones, 60% to 80% seen once, with 23% in the top ten. Sequencing was done on a sample of PBMCs. The source of these receptors is a woman aged 45-59 years in good health and CMV-seropositive.

This CDR3 is CASSHGNTGELFF. CDR3 coding DNA: TGTGCCAGCAGCCACGGGAACACCGGGGAGCTGTTTTTT. This chain joins TRBV9 and TRBJ2-2; no reliable D call. Germline CDR1 is SGDLS and CDR2 is YYNGEE. The V end lost 4 bases, the J end lost 1 base, and 5 bases lay between the germline ends. CDR3 length: 13 residues.

The chain employs TRBV6-1 and TRBJ2-3; D is unresolved. V was cut by 7 bases and J by 6 bases, with 11 bases left in between. The CDR3 contains 12 residues. Germline values: CDR1 MNHNS, CDR2 SASEGT. The CDR3 DNA reads TGTGCCAGCACTCAGGCTGGGGATACGCAGTATTTT. Translated, it gives CASTQAGDTQYF.

J is TRBJ2-1 and V is TRBV6-1; D possibly corresponds to TRBD1 (5 bases). Germline V lookup: CDR1 MNHNS, CDR2 SASEGT. This CDR3 has 15 amino acids. Between the trimmed V and J ends, which lost 6 bases and 1 base, there was a span of 13 bases. CDR3 nucleotide sequence: TGTGCCAGCAGCTCTAGACAGTCATCCTACAATGAGCAGTTCTTC. Its translation: CASSSRQSSYNEQFF.

V usage is TRBV11-2 and J usage is TRBJ1-2; 8 bases are a match to TRBD1. V trimming: 1 base; J trimming: 2 bases; junction bases outside the gene matches: 3. The CDR3 extends over 15 amino acids. Germline V gene lookup returns CDR1 SGHAT and CDR2 FQNNGV. The CDR3 nucleotides are TGTGCCAGCAGCTTAGCACAGGGGGAGAACTATGGCTACACCTTC. Translating gives CASSLAQGENYGYTF.

This chain connects TRBV10-1 to TRBJ2-3; 9 nucleotides match TRBD1. CDR3 length: 19 residues. The V gene's germline CDR1 is WNHNN and CDR2 SYGVQD (reference sequence). The J segment lost 0 bases and the V segment lost 4 bases, leaving 14 bases of the junction unmatched. In DNA form, the CDR3 reads TGCGCCAGCAGTGCCTCATTCGCATCCGGGACAGGGAGCACAGATACGCAGTATTTT. As protein: CASSASFASGTGSTDTQYF.

This clone was detected only once. CDR3: CASSPGGAYGYTF. CDR3 nucleotides: TGTGCCAGCAGTCCAGGGGGCGCATATGGCTACACCTTC. V gene TRBV6-6 combines with J gene TRBJ1-2, with TRBD1 matching over 8 bases. V lost 5 bases, J lost 5 bases, and 4 bases stayed unmatched. This CDR3 spans 13 amino acids. Germline assignment: CDR1 MNHNY and CDR2 SVGAGI (reference sequence).

The rearrangement joins TRBV30 to TRBJ1-5; TRBD1 might be the D (5 bases). Trimming stripped 7 bases from V and 1 base from J, with 11 bases between. The germline gives CDR1 GTSNPN, CDR2 SVGIG (reference sequence). CDR3 length equals 13 residues. CDR3 region: CAYGGASNQPQHF. The CDR3, as DNA: TGTGCCTACGGTGGGGCCAGCAATCAGCCCCAGCATTTT. The full variable domain, with the rest looked up from reference TRBV30 and TRBJ1-5, is SQTIHQWPATLVQPVGSPLSLECTVEGTSNPNLYWYRQAAGRGLQLLFYSVGIGQISSEVPQNLSASRPQDRQFILSSKKLLLSDSGFYLCAYGGASNQPQHFGDGTRLSIL.

As concerns this clone: The sample contains more than one DNA sequence encoding this CDR3. V and J are TRBV6-6 and TRBJ2-3; D possibly corresponds to TRBD2 (5 bases). CDR3 length: 13 amino acids. V was pared by 0 bases and J by 6 bases, with 7 bases between. Per germline, CDR1 MNHNY and CDR2 SVGAGI (reference sequence). CDR3 amino acids: CASSYSRADTQYF. DNA of the CDR3: TGTGCCAGCAGTTACTCGAGGGCTGATACGCAGTATTTT.

The chain is built from TRBV9 and TRBJ2-1; 13 nucleotides line up with TRBD2. The V segment lost 4 bases and the J segment 8 bases; nucleotides outside the gene matches: 9. This CDR3 spans 16 amino acids. CDR1 and CDR2 from the germline V gene are SGDLS and YYNGEE. The CDR3 DNA reads as TGTGCCAGCAGCCCTCCCGGGACTAGCGGGACCGATGAGCAGTTCTTC. Protein product: CASSPPGTSGTDEQFF. Full variable domain (missing parts from reference TRBV9 and TRBJ2-1): DSGVTQTPKHLITATGQRVTLRCSPRSGDLSVYWYQQSLDQGLQFLIQYYNGEERAKGNILERFSAQQFPDLHSELNLSSLELGDSALYFCASSPPGTSGTDEQFFGPGTRLTVL.

The chain couples TRBV10-3 to TRBJ2-7; 7 nucleotides align to TRBD1. This CDR3 spans 13 amino acids. In germline, CDR1 is ENHRY, CDR2 SYGVKD. J gave up 7 bases and V 1 base, and 4 bases lay outside the gene matches. Here the CDR3 DNA reads TGTGCCATCAGTGAGTATCTACAGGGGGAGCAGTACGTC. It translates to CAISEYLQGEQYV.

This chain connects TRBV27 to TRBJ1-5; D is undetermined. Trimming cost V 0 bases and J 8 bases, with 5 bases left between them. Per the germline V gene, CDR1 is MNHEY and CDR2 is SMNVEV (reference sequence). The CDR3 consists of 12 residues. CDR3 bases: TGTGCCAGCAGTTTATCAGGAGAGCCCCAGCATTTT. Its protein product is CASSLSGEPQHF.

The rearrangement joins TRBV11-2 to TRBJ1-1; D gene uncertain. The CDR3 extends over 13 amino acids. The V gene's germline CDR1 is SGHAT and CDR2 FQNNGV. V was trimmed by 0 bases and J by 4 bases, leaving 6 bases between them. CDR3 coding DNA: TGTGCCAGCAGCTTAGATCCTGTCACTGAAGCTTTCTTT. Protein product: CASSLDPVTEAFF.

The chain carries TRBV4-1 and TRBJ2-7; D ambiguous. Trimming stripped 3 bases from V and 0 bases from J, with 9 bases between. The CDR3 is 14 residues long. Germline V gene data show CDR1 as MGHRA and CDR2 as YSYEKL. For the CDR3, the DNA is TGCGCCAGCAGCCAGGGCCTTGGCTCCTACGAGCAGTACTTC. It specifies CASSQGLGSYEQYF.

CDR3 DNA sequence: TGTGCCAGCAGGCCGATAGCGGGGGGGTACAATGAGCAGTTCTTC. Residues: CASRPIAGGYNEQFF. V usage is TRBV11-2 and J usage is TRBJ2-1, with TRBD2 matching 11 bases. Germline CDR1 reads SGHAT; CDR2 reads FQNNGV. This CDR3 region has 15 residues. Trimming removed 6 bases from V and 4 bases from J; junction bases left unmatched: 5.

The chain carries TRBV27 and TRBJ2-4, with unresolved D. The V gene lost 0 bases and the J gene lost 0 bases, with 9 bases spanning the gap. Germline V lookup: CDR1 MNHEY, CDR2 SMNVEV (reference sequence). The CDR3 contains 16 residues. CDR3 nucleotides: TGTGCCAGCAGTTTATCAGCAGGCTTAGCCAAAAACATTCAGTACTTC. The encoded protein is CASSLSAGLAKNIQYF.

V and J are TRBV10-3 and TRBJ2-7; 7 bases map to TRBD2. The CDR3 sequence is 14 residues long. The trim removed 7 bases at V and 4 bases at J, leaving 10 bases unmatched. Germline V CDR1 and CDR2: ENHRY, SYGVKD. The CDR3 region is CAIMGGVGLYEQYF. The CDR3 DNA sequence: TGTGCCATCATGGGGGGGGTGGGACTATACGAGCAGTACTTC.

CDR3: CASSFSGTSTDTQYF. The CDR3 bases are TGTGCCAGCAGCTTCTCCGGGACTAGCACAGATACGCAGTATTTT. This chain uses TRBV5-4 with TRBJ2-3, with D possibly being TRBD2 (6 bases). The CDR3 is 15 residues long. The germline V and J ends were trimmed by 2 bases and 0 bases, with 10 bases remaining between them. Germline CDR1 is SGHNT and CDR2 is YYREEE (reference sequence).

The chain combines TRBV9 with TRBJ2-1, with D perhaps TRBD1 (5 bases). Trimming took 3 bases from V and 5 from J, leaving 18 bases between them. There are 16 residues in the CDR3. Germline V lookup: CDR1 SGDLS, CDR2 YYNGEE. CDR3 bases: TGTGCCAGCAGCGCTTGGGCAGGGCGTGGCCACAATGAGCAGTTCTTC. Translation: CASSAWAGRGHNEQFF.

In its sample, this clone was seen once. The gene calls are TRBV19 and TRBJ2-6; D is unresolved. The CDR3 extends over 13 amino acids. CDR1 and CDR2 (germline): LNHDA, SQIVND (reference sequence). The ends were cut back, 5 bases at V and 0 bases at J, with 2 bases in the middle. The DNA of the CDR3 is TGTGCCAGTAGTTACTCTGGGGCCAACGTCCTGACTTTC. Its protein product is CASSYSGANVLTF.

The chain uses TRBV6-5 and TRBJ1-5, with TRBD1 matching 7 bases. J gave up 5 bases and V 4 bases, and 11 bases lay outside the gene matches. Germline values: CDR1 MNHEY, CDR2 SVGAGI. The CDR3 is 16 amino acids. CDR3 coding DNA: TGTGCCAGCAGTTCCTCATGGTCGAGGGGGCATCAGCCCCAGCATTTT. Amino acids: CASSSSWSRGHQPQHF.

V is TRBV5-5 and J is TRBJ1-6; 7 nucleotides line up with TRBD1. The trim removed 0 bases at V and 9 bases at J, leaving 6 bases unmatched. Germline V gene sequence: CDR1 SGHKS, CDR2 YYEKEE (reference sequence). The CDR3 contains 15 residues. CDR3: CASSLVRQGGSPLHF. CDR3 coding DNA: TGTGCCAGCAGCTTGGTCCGACAGGGTGGTTCACCCCTCCACTTT.

This sequence joins TRBV20-1 and TRBJ1-2, with D maybe TRBD1 (5 bases). Germline V CDR1 and CDR2: DFQATT, SNEGSKA (reference sequence). This CDR3 comprises 11 residues. The CDR3 DNA reads as TGCAGGACAGCATCCCTCTATGGCTACACCTTC. This translates into CRTASLYGYTF.

Relative to its sample, this clone is hyperexpanded. V is TRBV15 and J is TRBJ2-7; maybe TRBD2 (6 bases). V shed 1 base and J shed 3 bases, with 19 bases lying between them. The CDR3 totals 17 residues. Germline V CDR1 and CDR2: LNHNV, YYDKDF (reference sequence). CDR3 coding DNA: TGTGCCACCAGCAGAGGTGAAGTGCGGGACGTCGACTACGAGCAGTACTTC. As protein: CATSRGEVRDVDYEQYF.

This clone occurred a few times. V usage is TRBV19 and J usage is TRBJ1-1; perhaps TRBD1 as D (5 bases). CDR1 is LNHDA, CDR2 SQIVND, per germline (reference sequence). CDR3 length equals 14 residues. Trimming shortened V by 3 bases and J by 5 bases, and 13 bases separated the two germline ends. CDR3 region: CASSMPGIETEAFF. In DNA, the CDR3 is TGTGCCAGTAGTATGCCAGGGATTGAAACTGAAGCTTTCTTT.

The chain couples TRBV7-9 to TRBJ2-5; 7 nucleotides line up with TRBD1. The CDR3 runs to 16 residues. Germline trimming cut 5 bases from V and 1 base from J; bases unmatched to any gene: 10. CDR1 SEHNR and CDR2 FQNEAQ come from the germline V gene (reference sequence). The DNA of the CDR3 is TGTGCCAGCAGCAGAGTGGGACAGCTCCCCCAAGAGACCCAGTACTTC. Amino acids: CASSRVGQLPQETQYF.

V gene TRBV29-1 combines with J gene TRBJ1-2; possible D gene TRBD1, 5 bases. V shed 3 bases and J shed 7 bases, with 12 bases lying between them. This CDR3 has 12 amino acids. The V gene's germline CDR1 is SQVTM and CDR2 ANQGSEA. CDR3 in amino acids: CSVDGQPSGYTF. The CDR3 nucleotides are TGCAGCGTTGACGGACAACCGAGTGGCTACACCTTC.

V usage is TRBV9 and J usage is TRBJ1-3, with 7 bases that match TRBD1. J gave up 4 bases and V 2 bases, and 0 bases lay outside the gene matches. This CDR3 contains 13 residues. In germline, CDR1 is SGDLS, CDR2 YYNGEE. For the CDR3, the DNA is TGTGCCAGCAGCGTGGGACAGGGAAACACCATATATTTT. Amino acid sequence: CASSVGQGNTIYF.

This clone appeared once. The V call is TRBV10-2, the J call TRBJ1-2; D gene unclear. Germline CDR1 and CDR2: WSHSY and SAAADI. The CDR3 is 14 residues long. The V end was cut by 0 bases, the J end by 0 bases, with 5 bases between. The CDR3 loop is CASSESGPNYGYTF. CDR3 nucleotide sequence: TGCGCCAGCAGTGAGTCTGGGCCTAACTATGGCTACACCTTC.

The V gene is TRBV27, the J gene TRBJ1-1; D possibly corresponds to TRBD1 (5 bases). The germline CDR1 and CDR2 sequences are MNHEY and SMNVEV (reference sequence). This CDR3 spans 13 amino acids. The V gene lost 7 bases and the J gene lost 0 bases, with 9 bases spanning the gap. Here the CDR3 reads CASKDNMNTEAFF. CDR3 DNA: TGTGCCAGCAAGGACAATATGAACACTGAAGCTTTCTTT.

The chain joins TRBV29-1 to TRBJ1-1; 7 nucleotides align to TRBD1. The length of the CDR3 is 13 residues. Germline loops: CDR1 SQVTM, CDR2 ANQGSEA. Germline trimming cut 3 bases from V and 3 bases from J; bases unmatched to any gene: 4. CDR3 sequence reads: CSVDRDRHTEAFF. The CDR3 DNA reads as TGCAGCGTTGACCGGGACAGACACACTGAAGCTTTCTTT.

This chain connects TRBV5-1 to TRBJ1-1, with 9 bases that match TRBD1. With V trimmed by 0 bases and J by 3 bases, 6 bases remained unmatched. This CDR3 is 16 amino acids long. Germline lookup yields CDR1 SGHRS and CDR2 YFSETQ. CDR3 nucleotides: TGCGCCAGCAGCTTGGTCCCAAGACAGGGGGACACTGAAGCTTTCTTT. Translating it yields CASSLVPRQGDTEAFF.